This T cell receptor beta chain stems from a study of T-cell memory formation after mild COVID-19. Study findings and constraints: Within pre-infection memory, some responding clones were found, suggesting cross-reactive memory joined. Contracting clones, day 15 to 85, had balanced CD4/CD8, and later expanders favored CD4+. Those CD4+ clones that contracted were mainly in CM and EM (CD8+ ones in EMRA).

Comment on this clonotype: The antigen is unknown.

Germline CDR1 DFQATT, CDR2 SNEGSKA (reference sequence). The CDR3 covers 13 residues. V was clipped by 0 bases and J by 9 bases, with 14 bases between them. TCRdb re-called the 5' RACE reads with MiXCR, one entry per CDR3 protein. The sample gives about 560,000 distinct CDR3 sequences, 17% of which show up once; around 8.1% is in the top ten. Specimen: PBMCs or a T cell subset sorted from them (not recorded which). The rearrangement joins TRBV20-1 to TRBJ1-2; perhaps TRBD1 as D (5 bases). The TCR sequence derives from an adult woman who had mild COVID-19 (a few samples of this study predate the infection). Cell type and time point are not known. DNA for the CDR3: TGCAGTGCTAGAGATGGGGCAGGGAAGCGCTACACCTTC. Protein product: CSARDGAGKRYTF.